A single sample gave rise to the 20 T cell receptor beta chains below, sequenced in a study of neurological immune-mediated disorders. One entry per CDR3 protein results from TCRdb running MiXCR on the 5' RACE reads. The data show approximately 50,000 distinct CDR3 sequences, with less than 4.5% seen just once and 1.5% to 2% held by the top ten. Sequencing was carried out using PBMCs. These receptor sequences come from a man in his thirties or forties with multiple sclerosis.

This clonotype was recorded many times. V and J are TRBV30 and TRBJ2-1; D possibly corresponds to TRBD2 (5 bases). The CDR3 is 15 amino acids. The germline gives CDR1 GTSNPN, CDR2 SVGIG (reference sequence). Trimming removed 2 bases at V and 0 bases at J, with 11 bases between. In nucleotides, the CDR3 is TGTGCCTGGAGTTTTGGTACTAGCTCCTACAATGAGCAGTTCTTC. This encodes CAWSFGTSSYNEQFF.

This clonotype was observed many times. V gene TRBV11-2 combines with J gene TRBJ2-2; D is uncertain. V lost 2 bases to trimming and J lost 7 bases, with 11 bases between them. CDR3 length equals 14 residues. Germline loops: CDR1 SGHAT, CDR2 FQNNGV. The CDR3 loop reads CASSLIMGNGELFF. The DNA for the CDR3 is TGTGCCAGCAGCTTAATTATGGGGAACGGGGAGCTGTTTTTT.

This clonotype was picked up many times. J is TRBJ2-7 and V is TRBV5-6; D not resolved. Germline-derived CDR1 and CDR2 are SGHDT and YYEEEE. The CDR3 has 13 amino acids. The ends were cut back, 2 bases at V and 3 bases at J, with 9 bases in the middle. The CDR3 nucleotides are TGTGCCAGCAGCTTTTTAGGAAGCTACGAGCAGTACTTC. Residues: CASSFLGSYEQYF. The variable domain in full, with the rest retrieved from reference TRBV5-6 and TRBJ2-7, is DAGVTQSPTHLIKTRGQQVTLRCSPKSGHDTVSWYQQALGQGPQFIFQYYEEEERQRGNFPDRFSGHQFPNYSSELNVNALLLGDSALYLCASSFLGSYEQYFGPGTRLTVT.

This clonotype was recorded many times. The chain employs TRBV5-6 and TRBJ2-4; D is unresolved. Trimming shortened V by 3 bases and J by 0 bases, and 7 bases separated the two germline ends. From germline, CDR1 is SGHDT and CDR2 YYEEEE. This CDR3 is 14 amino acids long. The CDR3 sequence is CASSSKLAKNIQYF. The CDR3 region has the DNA TGTGCCAGCAGCTCCAAGCTAGCCAAAAACATTCAGTACTTC.

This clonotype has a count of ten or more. The CDR3 loop reads CASSAGNEQFF. The CDR3 bases are TGTGCCAGCAGTGCGGGAAATGAGCAGTTCTTC. The gene calls are TRBV28 and TRBJ2-1; weak D call: TRBD2 (6 bases). Trimming removed 5 bases from V and 7 bases from J, with 6 bases in between. The CDR3 contains 11 residues. From germline, CDR1 is MDHEN and CDR2 SYDVKM. The entire variable domain, with the rest obtained from reference TRBV28 and TRBJ2-1, is as follows: DVKVTQSSRYLVKRTGEKVFLECVQDMDHENMFWYRQDPGLGLRLIYFSYDVKMKEKGDIPEGYSVSREKKERFSLILESASTNQTSMYLCASSAGNEQFFGPGTRLTVL.

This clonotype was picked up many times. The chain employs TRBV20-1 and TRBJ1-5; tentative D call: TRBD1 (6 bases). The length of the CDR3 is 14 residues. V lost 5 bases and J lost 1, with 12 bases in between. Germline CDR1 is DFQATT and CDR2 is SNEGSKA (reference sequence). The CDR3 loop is CSAQKQGSNQPQHF. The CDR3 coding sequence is TGCAGTGCTCAAAAACAGGGAAGCAATCAGCCCCAGCATTTT.

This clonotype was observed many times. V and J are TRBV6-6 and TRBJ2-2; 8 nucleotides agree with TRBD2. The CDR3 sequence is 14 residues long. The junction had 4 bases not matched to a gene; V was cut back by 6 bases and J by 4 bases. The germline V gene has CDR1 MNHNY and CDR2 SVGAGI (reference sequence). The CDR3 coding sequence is TGTGCCAGCAGAGGGACTAGTCGCACCGGGGAGCTGTTTTTT. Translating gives CASRGTSRTGELFF.

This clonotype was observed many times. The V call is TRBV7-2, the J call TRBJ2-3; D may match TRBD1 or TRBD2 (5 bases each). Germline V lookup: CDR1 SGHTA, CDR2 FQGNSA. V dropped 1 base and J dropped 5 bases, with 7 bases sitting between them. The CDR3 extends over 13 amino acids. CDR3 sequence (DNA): TGTGCCAGCAGCTTAGAGGGGAGAGATACGCAGTATTTT. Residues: CASSLEGRDTQYF.

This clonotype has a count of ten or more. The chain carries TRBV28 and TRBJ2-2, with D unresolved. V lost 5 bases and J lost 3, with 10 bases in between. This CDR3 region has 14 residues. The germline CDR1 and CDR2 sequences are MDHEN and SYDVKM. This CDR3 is CASSLTGYTGELFF. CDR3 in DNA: TGTGCCAGCAGTCTGACTGGTTACACCGGGGAGCTGTTTTTT.

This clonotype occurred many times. For the CDR3, the DNA is TGTGCCAGCAGCTTACTCGGACCGGAGCGAGATACGCAGTATTTT. It encodes CASSLLGPERDTQYF. The chain combines TRBV7-2 with TRBJ2-3; D unclear. V lost 2 bases and J 5 bases, leaving 14 bases between the germline ends. The CDR3 consists of 15 residues. Looked up from germline, CDR1 is SGHTA and CDR2 is FQGNSA.

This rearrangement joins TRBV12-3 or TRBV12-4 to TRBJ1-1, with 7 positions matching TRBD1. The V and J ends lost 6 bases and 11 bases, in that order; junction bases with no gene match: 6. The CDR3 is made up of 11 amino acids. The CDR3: CASRRQGGAFF. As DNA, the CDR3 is TGTGCCAGCAGAAGACAGGGTGGGGCTTTCTTT.

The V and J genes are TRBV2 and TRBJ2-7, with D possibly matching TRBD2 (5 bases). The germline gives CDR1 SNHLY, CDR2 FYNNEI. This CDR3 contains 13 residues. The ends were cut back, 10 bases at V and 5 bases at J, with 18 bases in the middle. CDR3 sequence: CANRRSGADEQYF. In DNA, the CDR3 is TGTGCCAACCGAAGGAGCGGAGCCGACGAGCAGTACTTC.

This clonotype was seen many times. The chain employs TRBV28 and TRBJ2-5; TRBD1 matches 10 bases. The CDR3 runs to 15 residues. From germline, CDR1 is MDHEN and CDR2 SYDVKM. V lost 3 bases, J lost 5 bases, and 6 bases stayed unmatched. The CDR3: CASSFDRGREETQYF. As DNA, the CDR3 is TGTGCCAGCAGTTTCGACAGGGGGCGCGAGGAGACCCAGTACTTC.

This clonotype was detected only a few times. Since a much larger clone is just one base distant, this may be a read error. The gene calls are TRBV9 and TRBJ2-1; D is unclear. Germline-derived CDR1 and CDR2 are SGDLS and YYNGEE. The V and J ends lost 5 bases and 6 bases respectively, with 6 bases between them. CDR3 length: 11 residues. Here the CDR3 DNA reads TGTGCCAGCAGACTAAGCAATGAGCAGTTCTTC. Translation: CASRLSNEQFF. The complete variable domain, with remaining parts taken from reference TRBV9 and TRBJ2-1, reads DSGVTQTPKHLITATGQRVTLRCSPRSGDLSVYWYQQSLDQGLQFLIQYYNGEERAKGNILERFSAQQFPDLHSELNLSSLELGDSALYFCASRLSNEQFFGPGTRLTVL.

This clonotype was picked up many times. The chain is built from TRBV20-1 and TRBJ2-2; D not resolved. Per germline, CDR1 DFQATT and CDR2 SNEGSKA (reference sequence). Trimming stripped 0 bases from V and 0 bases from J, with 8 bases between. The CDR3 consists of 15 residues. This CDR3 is CSARDRVANTGELFF. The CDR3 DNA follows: TGCAGTGCTAGAGATAGGGTGGCGAACACCGGGGAGCTGTTTTTT.

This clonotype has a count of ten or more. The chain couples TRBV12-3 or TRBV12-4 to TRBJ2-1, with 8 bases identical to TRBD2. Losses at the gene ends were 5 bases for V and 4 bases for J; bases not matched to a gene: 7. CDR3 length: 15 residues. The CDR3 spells CASSQTSGPYNEQFF. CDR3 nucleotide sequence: TGTGCCAGCAGTCAAACTAGCGGCCCTTACAATGAGCAGTTCTTC.

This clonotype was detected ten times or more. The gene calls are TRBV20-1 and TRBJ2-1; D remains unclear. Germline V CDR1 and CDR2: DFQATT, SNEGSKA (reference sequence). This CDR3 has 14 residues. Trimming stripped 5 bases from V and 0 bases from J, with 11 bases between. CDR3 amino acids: CSAQDPNSYNEQFF. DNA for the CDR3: TGCAGTGCTCAAGACCCGAACTCCTACAATGAGCAGTTCTTC.

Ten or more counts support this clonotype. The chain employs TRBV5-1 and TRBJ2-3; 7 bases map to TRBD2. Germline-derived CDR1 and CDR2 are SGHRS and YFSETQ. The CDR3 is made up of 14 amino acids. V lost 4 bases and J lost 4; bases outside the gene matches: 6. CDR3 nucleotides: TGCGCCAGCAGCCTCCAAGCGGGACCAGATACGCAGTATTTT. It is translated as CASSLQAGPDTQYF.

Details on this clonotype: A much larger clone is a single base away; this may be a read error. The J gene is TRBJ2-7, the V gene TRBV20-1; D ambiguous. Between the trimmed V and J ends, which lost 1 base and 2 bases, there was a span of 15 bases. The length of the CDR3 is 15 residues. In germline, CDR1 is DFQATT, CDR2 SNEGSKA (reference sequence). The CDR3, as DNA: TGCAGTGCTAGAGCTACGTACAGTGGGACCTACGAGCAGTACTTC. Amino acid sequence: CSARATYSGTYEQYF.

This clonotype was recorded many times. Here the CDR3 DNA reads TGTGCCAGCAGCTTAGGGGGAAGCTCCTATAATTCACCCCTCCACTTT. This sequence encodes CASSLGGSSYNSPLHF. The rearrangement uses TRBV7-8 and TRBJ1-6; unclear D gene. The CDR3 totals 16 residues. V was pared by 1 base and J by 0 bases, with 7 bases between. Germline V gene sequence: CDR1 SGHVS, CDR2 FQNEAQ.